Listed below are T cell receptor beta chains from one sample, sequenced in a study of shared clonotypes between healthy human individuals. Clones were read by immunoSEQ multiplex PCR, and TCRdb kept only the in-frame ones, dropping some. The sample contains hundreds of thousands of clones, about 91% of which appear only once. The sequencing sample was made of naive CD8+ T cells sorted from blood. The receptors originated from a man between 25 and 39 years old in good health. Both conserved end residues are part of each CDR3. D genes are given only for firm matches. Some rows mark clone size as missing; the rest say once, few, many or name a class of expanded clone.

V	size	J	D	DNA	CDR3
TRBV7-6	-	TRBJ2-7	TRBD2	TGTGCCAGCAGCATGGGACTAGCGGGAGGATACGAGCAGTACTTC	CASSMGLAGGYEQYF
TRBV30	-	TRBJ1-2	-	TGTGCCTGGAGTAAGGGAATCAGTGGTGGCTACACCTTC	CAWSKGISGGYTF
TRBV7-8	once	TRBJ2-2	TRBD1	TGTGCCAGCAGCATTCCACAGGGGGCTCCGAACACCGGGGAGCTGTTTTTT	CASSIPQGAPNTGELFF
TRBV5-1	-	TRBJ2-5	-	TGCGCCAGCAGCCCTGGGGCAGGGGCTTTGAGTAAGGGGGAGACCCAGTACTTC	CASSPGAGALSKGETQYF
TRBV23-1	few	TRBJ2-1	TRBD2	TGCGCCAGCAGTCCCGCGGGGGGCGGTTGTTCCAATGAGCAGTTCTTC	CASSPAGGGCSNEQFF
TRBV7-9	many	TRBJ2-7	TRBD2	TGTGCCAGCGGCCCAGCGGGAGGGACGGGGGACGAGCAGTACTTC	CASGPAGGTGDEQYF
TRBV29-1	-	TRBJ2-7	-	TGCAGCGTTCCACCGGGGGATACCCCGATGGAGCAGTACTTC	CSVPPGDTPMEQYF
TRBV7-9	-	TRBJ2-7	-	TGTGCCAGCAGCTCGCCCAGGGCCAGCTCCTACGAGCAGTACTTC	CASSSPRASSYEQYF
TRBV7-9	-	TRBJ1-1	-	TGTGCCAGCAGCTTAACAGGGTTGAACACTGAAGCTTTCTTT	CASSLTGLNTEAFF
TRBV21-1	-	TRBJ2-7	-	TGTGCCAGCAGCAAAGTTTCGCGGGACGAGCAGTACTTC	CASSKVSRDEQYF
TRBV6-5	-	TRBJ2-2	-	TGTGCCAGCAGCGGAGTCACCGGGGAGCTGTTTTTT	CASSGVTGELFF
TRBV2	-	TRBJ2-7	-	TGTGCCACCAGAACAAGGCGCAGGGAGTCCTACGAGCAGTACTTC	CATRTRRRESYEQYF
TRBV28	-	TRBJ1-2	-	TGTGCCAGCAGCGAAAGGACAGACTATGGCTACACCTTC	CASSERTDYGYTF
TRBV7-9	once	TRBJ2-7	-	TGTGCCAGCAGCTTAGTGGTAGCGCCGACCTACGAGCAGTACTTC	CASSLVVAPTYEQYF
TRBV6-1	-	TRBJ2-1	-	TGTGCCAGTCTCTCCTACAATGAGCAGTTCTTC	CASLSYNEQFF
TRBV6-1	-	TRBJ1-1	-	TGTGCCAGCAGTGAAGTTCCGGGATTTGACACTGAAGCTTTCTTT	CASSEVPGFDTEAFF
TRBV19	-	TRBJ2-1	TRBD2	TGTGCCAGTAGTATAGTGGCGGGAGTTTCCTACAATGAGCAGTTCTTC	CASSIVAGVSYNEQFF
TRBV4-1	-	TRBJ2-7	TRBD2	TGCGCCAGCAGCCAAGATACCCAGCGGGAGAACTACGAGCAGTACTTC	CASSQDTQRENYEQYF
TRBV6-5	-	TRBJ1-2	-	TGTGCCAGCAGTGCCTATAAAGGGACGGGGGGAGGCTACACCTTC	CASSAYKGTGGGYTF
TRBV28	-	TRBJ2-3	-	TGTGCCAGCCGACCTGGGGCCGGCAAGTCCGATACGCAGTATTTT	CASRPGAGKSDTQYF
TRBV30	once	TRBJ1-3	-	TGTGCCTGGGGGATTGAACGGGACGCCTGGTTCCCCATATATTTT	CAWGIERDAWFPIYF
TRBV11-2	-	TRBJ2-7	TRBD2	TGTGCCAGCAGCAACCGGGACTACGACTACTACGAGCAGTACTTC	CASSNRDYDYYEQYF
TRBV27	-	TRBJ2-7	TRBD2	TGTGCCAGCAGTGCGGGAGGGCCGTATGTTTACGAGCAGTACTTC	CASSAGGPYVYEQYF
TRBV6-5	-	TRBJ2-1	TRBD2	TGTGCCAGCAGTTGGGGGACTAGCGGGGGAGGCAATGAGCAGTTCTTC	CASSWGTSGGGNEQFF
TRBV19	-	TRBJ1-5	-	TGTGCCAGTAGTATGACCCCGGCCGGAAATCAGCCCCAGCATTTT	CASSMTPAGNQPQHF
TRBV9	-	TRBJ2-7	-	TGTGCCAGCAGCGTAAACAGCAACTACGAGCAGTACTTC	CASSVNSNYEQYF